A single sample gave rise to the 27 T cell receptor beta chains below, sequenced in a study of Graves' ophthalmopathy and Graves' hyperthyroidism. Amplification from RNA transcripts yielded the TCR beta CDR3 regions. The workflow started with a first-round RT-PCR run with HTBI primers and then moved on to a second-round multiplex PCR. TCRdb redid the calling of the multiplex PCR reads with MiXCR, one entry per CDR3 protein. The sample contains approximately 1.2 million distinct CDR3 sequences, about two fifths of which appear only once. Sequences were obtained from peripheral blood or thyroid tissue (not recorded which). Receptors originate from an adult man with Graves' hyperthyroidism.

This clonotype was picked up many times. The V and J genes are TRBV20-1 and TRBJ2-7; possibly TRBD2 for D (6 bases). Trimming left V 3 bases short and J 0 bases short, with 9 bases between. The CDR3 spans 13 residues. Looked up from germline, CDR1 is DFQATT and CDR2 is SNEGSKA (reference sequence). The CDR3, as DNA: TGCAGTGCTAGCCGGACTAACTCCTACGAGCAGTACTTC. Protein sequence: CSASRTNSYEQYF.

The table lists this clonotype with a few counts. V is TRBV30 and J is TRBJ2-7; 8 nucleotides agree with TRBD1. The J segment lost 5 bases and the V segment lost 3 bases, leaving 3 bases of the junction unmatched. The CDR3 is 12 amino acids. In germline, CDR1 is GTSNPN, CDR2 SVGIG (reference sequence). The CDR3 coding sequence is TGTGCCTGGAGGGCAGGGGGCAACGAGCAGTACTTC. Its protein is CAWRAGGNEQYF.

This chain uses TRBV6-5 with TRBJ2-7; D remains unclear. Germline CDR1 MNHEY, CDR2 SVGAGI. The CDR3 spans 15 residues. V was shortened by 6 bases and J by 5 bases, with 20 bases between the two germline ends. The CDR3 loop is CASSPPADLPHEQYF. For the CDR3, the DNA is TGTGCCAGCAGCCCCCCAGCAGATTTACCCCACGAGCAGTACTTC.

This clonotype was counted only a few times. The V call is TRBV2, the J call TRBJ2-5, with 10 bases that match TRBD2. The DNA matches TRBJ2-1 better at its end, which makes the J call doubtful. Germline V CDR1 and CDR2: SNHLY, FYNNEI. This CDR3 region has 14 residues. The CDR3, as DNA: TGTGCCAGCAGTAGAGCGGGGGGGTCTTCCAAGCAGTTCTTC. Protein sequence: CASSRAGGSSKQFF.

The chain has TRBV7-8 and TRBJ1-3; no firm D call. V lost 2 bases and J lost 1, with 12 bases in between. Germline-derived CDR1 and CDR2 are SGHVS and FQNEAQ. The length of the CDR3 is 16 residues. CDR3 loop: CASSLKGTASGNTIYF. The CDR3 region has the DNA TGTGCCAGCAGCTTAAAGGGTACCGCTTCTGGAAACACCATATATTTT.

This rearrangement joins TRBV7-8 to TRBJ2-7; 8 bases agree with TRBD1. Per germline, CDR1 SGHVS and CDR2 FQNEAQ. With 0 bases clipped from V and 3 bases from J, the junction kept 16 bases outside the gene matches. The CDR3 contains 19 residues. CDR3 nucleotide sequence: TGTGCCAGCAGCTTAGCTACAGGGGGACAACCTTCCCGAAACTACGAGCAGTACTTC. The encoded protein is CASSLATGGQPSRNYEQYF. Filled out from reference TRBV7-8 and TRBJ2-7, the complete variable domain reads GAGVSQSPRYKVAKRGQDVALRCDPISGHVSLFWYQQALGQGPEFLTYFQNEAQLDKSGLPSDRFFAERPEGSVSTLKIQRTQQEDSAVYLCASSLATGGQPSRNYEQYFGPGTRLTVT.

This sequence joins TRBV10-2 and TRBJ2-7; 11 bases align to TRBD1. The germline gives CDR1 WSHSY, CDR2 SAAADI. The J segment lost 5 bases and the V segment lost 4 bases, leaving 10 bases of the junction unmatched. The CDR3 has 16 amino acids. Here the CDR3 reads CASSANRDRGTDEQYF. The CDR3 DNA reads TGCGCCAGCAGTGCTAACCGGGACAGGGGGACAGACGAGCAGTACTTC.

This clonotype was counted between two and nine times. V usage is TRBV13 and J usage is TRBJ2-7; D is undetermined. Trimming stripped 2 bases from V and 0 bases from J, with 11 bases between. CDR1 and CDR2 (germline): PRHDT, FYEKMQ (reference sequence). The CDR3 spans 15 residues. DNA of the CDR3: TGTGCCAGCAGCTTATTACAGTCCAGCTCCTACGAGCAGTACTTC. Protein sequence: CASSLLQSSSYEQYF. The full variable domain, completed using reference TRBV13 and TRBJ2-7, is AAGVIQSPRHLIKEKRETATLKCYPIPRHDTVYWYQQGPGQDPQFLISFYEKMQSDKGSIPDRFSAQQFSDYHSELNMSSLELGDSALYFCASSLLQSSSYEQYFGPGTRLTVT.

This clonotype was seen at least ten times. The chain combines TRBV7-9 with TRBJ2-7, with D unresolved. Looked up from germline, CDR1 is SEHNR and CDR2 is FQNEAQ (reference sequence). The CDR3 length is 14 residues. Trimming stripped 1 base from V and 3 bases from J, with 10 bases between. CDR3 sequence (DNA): TGTGCCAGCAGCTTAGATAGGTTGTTCTACGAGCAGTACTTC. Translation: CASSLDRLFYEQYF.

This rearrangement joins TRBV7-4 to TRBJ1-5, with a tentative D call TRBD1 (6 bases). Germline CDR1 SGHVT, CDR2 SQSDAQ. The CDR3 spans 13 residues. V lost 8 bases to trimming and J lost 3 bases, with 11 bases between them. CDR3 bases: TGTGCCAGCCACAGGGACCCCAATCAGCCCCAGCATTTT. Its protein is CASHRDPNQPQHF.

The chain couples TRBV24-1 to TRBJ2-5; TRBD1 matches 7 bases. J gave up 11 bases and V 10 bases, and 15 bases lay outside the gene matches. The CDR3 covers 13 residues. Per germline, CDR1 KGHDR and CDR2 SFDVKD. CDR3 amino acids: CATSRDSDYGQYF. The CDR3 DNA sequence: TGTGCCACGAGCCGGGACAGTGACTACGGGCAGTACTTC.

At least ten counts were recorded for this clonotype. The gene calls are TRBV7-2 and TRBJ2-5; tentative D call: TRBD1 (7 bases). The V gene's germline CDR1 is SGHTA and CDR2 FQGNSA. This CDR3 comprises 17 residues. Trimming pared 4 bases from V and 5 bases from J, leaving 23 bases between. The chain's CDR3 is CASSSHSSTGRLETQYF. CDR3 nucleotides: TGTGCCAGCAGCTCCCACTCCTCGACAGGGAGGCTCGAGACCCAGTACTTC.

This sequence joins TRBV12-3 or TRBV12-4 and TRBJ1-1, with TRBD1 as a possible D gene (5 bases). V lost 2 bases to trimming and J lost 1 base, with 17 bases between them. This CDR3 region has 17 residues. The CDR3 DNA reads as TGTGCCAGCAGTTTATCCCCGGGGGGAGGCAAGAACACTGAAGCTTTCTTT. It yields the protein CASSLSPGGGKNTEAFF.

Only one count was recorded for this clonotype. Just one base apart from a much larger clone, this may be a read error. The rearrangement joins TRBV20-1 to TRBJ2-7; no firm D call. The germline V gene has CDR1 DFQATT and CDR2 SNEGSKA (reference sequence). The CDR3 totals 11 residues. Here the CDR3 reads CGASVYYEQYF. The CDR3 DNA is TGCGGTGCTAGTGTTTACTACGAGCAGTACTTC.

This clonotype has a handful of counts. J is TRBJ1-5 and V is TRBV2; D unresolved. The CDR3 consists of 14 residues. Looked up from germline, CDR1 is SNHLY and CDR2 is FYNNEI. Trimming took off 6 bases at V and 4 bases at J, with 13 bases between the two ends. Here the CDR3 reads CASRGLQRNQPQHF. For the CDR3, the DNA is TGTGCCAGCAGAGGCCTTCAAAGAAATCAGCCCCAGCATTTT.

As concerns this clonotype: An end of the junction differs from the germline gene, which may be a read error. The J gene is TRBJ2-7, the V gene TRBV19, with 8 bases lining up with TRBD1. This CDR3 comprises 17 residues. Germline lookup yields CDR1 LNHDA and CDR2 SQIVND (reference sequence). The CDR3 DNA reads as TGCGCCAGCAGCTTTCACACAGACAGGGGACCTTCCTACGAGCAGTACTTC. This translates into CASSFHTDRGPSYEQYF.

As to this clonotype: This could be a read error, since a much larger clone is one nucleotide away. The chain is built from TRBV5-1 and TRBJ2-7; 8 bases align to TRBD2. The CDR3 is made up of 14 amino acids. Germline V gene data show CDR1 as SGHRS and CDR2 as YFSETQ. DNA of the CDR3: TGTGCCAGCAGCTTATTCACTAGCGGCTACGGGCAGTACTTC. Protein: CASSLFTSGYGQYF.

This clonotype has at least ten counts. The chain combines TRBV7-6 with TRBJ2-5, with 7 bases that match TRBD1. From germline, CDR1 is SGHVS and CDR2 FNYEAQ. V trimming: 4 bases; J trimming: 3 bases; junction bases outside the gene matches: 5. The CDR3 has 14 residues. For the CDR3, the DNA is TGTGCCAGCAGCTACTACACAGGGGAAGAGACCCAGTACTTC. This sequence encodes CASSYYTGEETQYF.

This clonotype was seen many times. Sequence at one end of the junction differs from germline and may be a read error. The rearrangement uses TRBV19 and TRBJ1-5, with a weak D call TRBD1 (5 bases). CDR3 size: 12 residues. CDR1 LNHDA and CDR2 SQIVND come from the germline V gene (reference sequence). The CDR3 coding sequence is TGCGCCAGCCGGGACAGCAATCAGCCCCAGCATTTT. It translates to CASRDSNQPQHF.

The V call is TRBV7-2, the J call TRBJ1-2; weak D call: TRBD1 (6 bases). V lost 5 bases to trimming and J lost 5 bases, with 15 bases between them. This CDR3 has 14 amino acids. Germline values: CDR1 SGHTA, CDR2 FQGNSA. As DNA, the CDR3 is TGTGCCAGCAGCCCGACAGGCCAGCAATATGGCTACACCTTC. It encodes CASSPTGQQYGYTF.

CDR3 DNA: TGTGCCATCAGTGAGCGGTTATCGCCACAGGGGGTGGGAGCGGGAGAGACCCAGTACTTC. It translates to CAISERLSPQGVGAGETQYF. This chain uses TRBV10-3 with TRBJ2-5, with 8 nucleotides matching TRBD1. Per the germline V gene, CDR1 is ENHRY and CDR2 is SYGVKD. V lost 2 bases and J lost 4; bases outside the gene matches: 21. The CDR3 totals 20 residues.

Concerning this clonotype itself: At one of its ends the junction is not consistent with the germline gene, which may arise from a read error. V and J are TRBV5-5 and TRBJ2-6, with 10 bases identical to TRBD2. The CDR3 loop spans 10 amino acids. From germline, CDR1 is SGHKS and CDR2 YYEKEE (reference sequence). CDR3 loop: CASTRASGSF. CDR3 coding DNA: TGTGCCAGCACTCGGGCTAGCGGGAGTTTC.

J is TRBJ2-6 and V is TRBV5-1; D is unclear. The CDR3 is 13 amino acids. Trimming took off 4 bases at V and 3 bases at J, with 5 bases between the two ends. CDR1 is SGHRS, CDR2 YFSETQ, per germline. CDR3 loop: CASSPHGANVLTF. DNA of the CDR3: TGCGCCAGCAGCCCACATGGGGCCAACGTCCTGACTTTC.

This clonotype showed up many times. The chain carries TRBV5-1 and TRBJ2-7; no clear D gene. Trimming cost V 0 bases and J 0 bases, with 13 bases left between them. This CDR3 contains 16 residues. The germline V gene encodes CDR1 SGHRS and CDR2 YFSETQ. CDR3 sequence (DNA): TGCGCCAGCAGCTTGGCCCTAGACATGAGCTCCTACGAGCAGTACTTC. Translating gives CASSLALDMSSYEQYF.

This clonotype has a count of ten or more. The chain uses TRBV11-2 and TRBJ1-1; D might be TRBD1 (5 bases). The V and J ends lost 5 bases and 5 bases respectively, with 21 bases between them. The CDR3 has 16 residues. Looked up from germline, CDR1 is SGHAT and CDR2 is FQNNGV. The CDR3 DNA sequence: TGTGCCAGCAGCGCGGGGAGTGCGGCAGGGCGGACTGAAGCTTTCTTT. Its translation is CASSAGSAAGRTEAFF.

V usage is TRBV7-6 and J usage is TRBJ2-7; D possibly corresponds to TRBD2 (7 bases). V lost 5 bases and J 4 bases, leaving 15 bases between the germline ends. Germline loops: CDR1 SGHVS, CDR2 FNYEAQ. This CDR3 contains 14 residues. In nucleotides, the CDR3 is TGTGCCAGCAGCGGAGGACAGCGGGAATACGAGCAGTACTTC. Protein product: CASSGGQREYEQYF.

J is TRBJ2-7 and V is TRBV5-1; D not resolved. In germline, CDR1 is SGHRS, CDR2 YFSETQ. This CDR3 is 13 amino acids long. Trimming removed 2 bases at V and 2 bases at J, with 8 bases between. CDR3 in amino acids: CASSFADTYEQYF. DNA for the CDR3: TGCGCCAGCAGCTTCGCGGATACCTACGAGCAGTACTTC.